This T cell receptor beta chain is drawn from a study of shared clonotypes between healthy human individuals. This CDR3 is 15 amino acids long. The V gene's germline CDR1 is LGHNA and CDR2 YNFKEQ. Germline trimming cut 2 bases from V and 4 bases from J; bases unmatched to any gene: 4. Data came from immunoSEQ multiplex PCR; TCRdb stores just in-frame clones and leaves some out. The table shows 2 million to 3 million clones, with roughly 93% occurring only once. The rearrangement uses TRBV4-2 and TRBJ2-7, with 11 positions matching TRBD2. The specimen sequenced was naive CD4+ T cells from PBMCs. Subset defined: CD45RA+ positively selected. This clonotype originated in a man between 18 and 35 years old in good health. Some clones in this sample may be carry-over from other donors' samples. CDR3 in amino acids: CASSQRLAGSYEQYF. The CDR3 bases are TGTGCCAGCAGCCAAAGACTAGCGGGATCTTACGAGCAGTACTTC.